Listed below are T cell receptor beta chains from one sample, sequenced in a study of cytomegalovirus exposure and HLA in healthy donors. Clones were read by immunoSEQ multiplex PCR, and TCRdb kept only the in-frame ones, dropping some. The table records about 180,000 clones, over 80% of them present only once. The sample comprised PBMCs. Receptors originate from a man in his forties or fifties in good health and CMV-seronegative. Both conserved end residues are part of each CDR3. The D gene is left open where the match is weak. Clone sizes are given selectively: once, few, many, or a class where the clone is expanded.

d_gene	j_gene	v_gene	abundance	CDR3aa	CDR3nt
NA	TRBJ1-2	TRBV28	NA	CASSFPTGLYGYTF	TGTGCCAGCAGTTTCCCGACAGGACTCTATGGCTACACCTTC
NA	TRBJ1-1	TRBV28	NA	CASSLADPLVAFF	TGTGCCAGCAGTTTAGCGGATCCATTGGTCGCTTTCTTT
TRBD2	TRBJ2-7	TRBV7-9	NA	CASSRGGGGPTYEQYF	TGTGCCAGCAGCCGCGGTGGCGGGGGGCCTACCTACGAGCAGTACTTC
TRBD1	TRBJ1-5	TRBV28	NA	CASSIQGDQPQHF	TGTGCCAGCAGTATTCAGGGGGATCAGCCCCAGCATTTT
TRBD2	TRBJ2-7	TRBV27	once	CASNTLAGEGEQYF	TGTGCCAGCAATACACTAGCGGGGGAAGGCGAGCAGTACTTC
TRBD1	TRBJ1-2	TRBV19	NA	CASSVNRQGGKIYSANYGYTF	TGTGCCAGTAGTGTAAATCGACAGGGGGGAAAAATTTATTCAGCTAACTATGGCTACACCTTC
NA	TRBJ1-1	TRBV28	NA	CASRESTEAFF	TGTGCCAGCAGGGAGTCCACTGAAGCTTTCTTT
NA	TRBJ2-5	TRBV5-1	NA	CASSPGTGGETQYF	TGCGCCAGCAGCCCAGGGACCGGAGGGGAGACCCAGTACTTC
NA	TRBJ2-6	TRBV19	NA	CATHRGGSGANVLTF	TGTGCCACTCACAGGGGAGGCTCTGGGGCCAACGTCCTGACTTTC
NA	TRBJ1-5	TRBV7-2	NA	CASSRGTDNSNQPQHF	TGTGCCAGCAGCCGCGGGACGGATAATAGCAATCAGCCCCAGCATTTT
TRBD1	TRBJ1-2	TRBV19	NA	CASSIRGQNYGYTF	TGTGCCAGTAGTATCAGGGGGCAGAACTATGGCTACACCTTC
TRBD2	TRBJ2-3	TRBV7-3	NA	CASTRGGADTQYF	TGTGCCAGCACTCGGGGGGGGGCAGATACGCAGTATTTT
TRBD1	TRBJ2-7	TRBV19	NA	CASSNQGTGDEQYF	TGTGCCAGTAGTAACCAAGGGACAGGGGACGAGCAGTACTTC
TRBD1	TRBJ2-3	TRBV2	NA	CASIRDRNTDTQYF	TGTGCCAGCATAAGGGACAGGAACACAGATACGCAGTATTTT
NA	TRBJ1-2	TRBV10-3	NA	CAISASQGYGYTF	TGTGCCATCAGTGCCAGCCAGGGGTATGGCTACACCTTC
NA	TRBJ1-5	TRBV6-1	NA	CASPPPYYSNQPQHF	TGTGCCAGCCCCCCCCCATACTATAGCAATCAGCCCCAGCATTTT
TRBD1	TRBJ2-7	TRBV5-6	NA	CASSLVFRPGGFSYEQYF	TGTGCCAGCAGCTTGGTTTTCCGGCCAGGGGGCTTCTCCTACGAGCAGTACTTC
NA	TRBJ2-3	TRBV5-1	NA	CASSLEGGLSTDTQYF	TGCGCCAGCAGCTTGGAGGGGGGGTTAAGCACAGATACGCAGTATTTT
TRBD2	TRBJ2-1	TRBV5-8	NA	CATQETGGPEFYEQFF	TGTGCCACCCAAGAAACGGGGGGGCCGGAGTTCTATGAGCAGTTCTTC
NA	TRBJ1-1	TRBV1	few	CTSVPRVNTEAFF	TGCACCAGCGTACCCCGCGTGAACACTGAAGCTTTCTTT
NA	TRBJ1-5	TRBV28	NA	CASSLSGGASNQPQHF	TGTGCCAGCAGTTTATCGGGGGGGGCTAGCAATCAGCCCCAGCATTTT
NA	TRBJ1-6	TRBV4-2	NA	CASSQGGVENSPLHF	TGTGCCAGCAGCCAAGGGGGCGTAGAGAATTCACCCCTCCACTTT
NA	TRBJ1-1	TRBV19	once	CASSMRQALGTEAFF	TGTGCCAGTAGTATGAGACAGGCTTTGGGAACTGAAGCTTTCTTT
TRBD1	TRBJ2-7	TRBV28	NA	CASSSSGTGWEQYF	TGTGCCAGCAGTTCCTCCGGGACAGGGTGGGAGCAGTACTTC
TRBD2	TRBJ2-3	TRBV19	once	CASRLRDGLIAGGTQYF	TGTGCCAGTAGGCTTAGGGATGGACTCATCGCGGGAGGGACGCAGTATTTT
TRBD2	TRBJ2-3	TRBV18	NA	CASSLQRERGTDTQYF	TGTGCCAGCTCACTGCAGCGGGAGAGGGGCACAGATACGCAGTATTTT
NA	TRBJ2-1	TRBV6-5	NA	CASRETGSRNEQFF	TGTGCCAGCCGGGAGACAGGGTCCCGAAATGAGCAGTTCTTC
NA	TRBJ2-2	TRBV5-3	NA	CARSLKGGPPNTGELFF	TGTGCCAGAAGCTTGAAAGGGGGACCCCCGAACACCGGGGAGCTGTTTTTT
NA	TRBJ1-3	TRBV28	NA	CASGGDGPNSGNTIYF	TGTGCCAGCGGGGGGGACGGACCTAACTCTGGAAACACCATATATTTT
NA	TRBJ2-7	TRBV7-9	NA	CASSPPDGIFEQYF	TGTGCCAGCAGCCCCCCGGACGGGATTTTCGAGCAGTACTTC
TRBD1	TRBJ2-7	TRBV4-1	NA	CASSQTAAGGYEQYF	TGCGCCAGCAGCCAAACAGCGGCAGGGGGATACGAGCAGTACTTC
NA	TRBJ2-7	TRBV7-9	NA	CASSFRPGQSYEQYF	TGTGCCAGCAGCTTCCGGCCTGGGCAGTCCTACGAGCAGTACTTC
TRBD1	TRBJ1-2	TRBV6-5	few	CASSYSRTGGFYGYTF	TGTGCCAGCAGTTACTCGAGGACAGGGGGATTCTATGGCTACACCTTC
NA	TRBJ1-5	TRBV28	NA	CASSPRPGVANQPQHF	TGTGCCAGCAGTCCCCGACCGGGTGTGGCCAATCAGCCCCAGCATTTT
NA	TRBJ2-7	TRBV19	NA	CASEQQGYEQYF	TGTGCCAGCGAGCAACAGGGCTACGAGCAGTACTTC
NA	TRBJ1-1	TRBV15	NA	CATSRDRREGAEAFF	TGTGCCACCAGCAGAGATCGCAGGGAAGGAGCTGAAGCTTTCTTT
NA	TRBJ1-2	TRBV7-9	NA	CASSLAQNNYGYTF	TGTGCCAGCAGCTTAGCACAGAATAACTATGGCTACACCTTC
NA	TRBJ2-3	TRBV9	NA	CASSGRRGPSFQYF	TGTGCCAGCAGCGGCCGTAGGGGTCCGAGCTTCCAGTATTTT
TRBD1	TRBJ1-1	TRBV18	NA	CASSRARTGNTEAFF	TGTGCCAGCTCCCGAGCGCGGACAGGGAACACTGAAGCTTTCTTT
NA	TRBJ2-7	TRBV27	NA	CASSFLTGQMSSYEQYF	TGTGCCAGCAGTTTTTTGACGGGACAAATGAGCTCCTACGAGCAGTACTTC
TRBD1	TRBJ1-2	TRBV27	few	CASSFGQGYGYTF	TGTGCCAGCAGTTTCGGACAGGGTTATGGCTACACCTTC
NA	TRBJ2-7	TRBV6-4	NA	CASRQTHNEQYF	TGTGCCAGCAGACAGACCCATAACGAGCAGTACTTC
TRBD2	TRBJ2-1	TRBV9	NA	CASSGSLAGENEQFF	TGTGCCAGCAGCGGATCCTTGGCGGGAGAAAATGAGCAGTTCTTC
NA	TRBJ1-2	TRBV4-1	NA	CASSQTRQIFYGYTF	TGCGCCAGCAGCCAGACCAGACAGATTTTCTATGGCTACACCTTC
TRBD1	TRBJ2-1	TRBV6-5	NA	CASSYRQGGWGEQFF	TGTGCCAGCAGTTACCGACAGGGGGGGTGGGGTGAGCAGTTCTTC
NA	TRBJ2-3	TRBV7-9	once	CSSSLELGDTQYF	TGTTCCAGCAGCTTAGAACTCGGGGATACGCAGTATTTT
TRBD1	TRBJ1-4	TRBV7-9	few	CASSPLWTGTTNEKLFF	TGTGCCAGCAGCCCCTTATGGACAGGGACAACTAATGAAAAACTGTTTTTT
NA	TRBJ2-1	TRBV9	NA	CASSVAVGGSYNEQFF	TGTGCCAGCAGCGTAGCCGTCGGGGGCTCCTACAATGAGCAGTTCTTC
NA	TRBJ1-5	TRBV18	NA	CASSPPGPLGLNQPQHF	TGTGCCAGCTCACCACCTGGTCCTCTGGGCCTTAATCAGCCCCAGCATTTT
NA	TRBJ1-2	TRBV5-5	once	CASSLARNYGYTF	TGTGCCAGCAGCTTGGCACGGAACTATGGCTACACCTTC
NA	TRBJ1-1	TRBV9	NA	CASSVDINTEAFF	TGTGCCAGCAGCGTAGACATTAACACTGAAGCTTTCTTT